This T cell receptor beta chain was documented in a study of technical replicates of blood from a handful of donors. This clone was recorded only once. Germline CDR1 is SGHTA and CDR2 is FQGTGA. The CDR3 totals 17 residues. The ends were cut back, 4 bases at V and 0 bases at J, with 16 bases in the middle. Method: immunoSEQ multiplex PCR; TCRdb's copy keeps in-frame clones and lacks some. This sample carries fewer than 90,000 clones, around 94% of them seen once, and the ten largest clones take more than 0.2%. The sequence came from a human donor in good health. Source material: T cells isolated from PBMCs. The rearrangement uses TRBV7-3 and TRBJ2-4, with D perhaps TRBD1 (6 bases). The CDR3: CASSSTRDKLAKNIQYF. CDR3 sequence (DNA): TGTGCCAGCAGCTCCACCCGGGACAAACTAGCCAAAAACATTCAGTACTTC. Complete variable domain (other parts from reference TRBV7-3 and TRBJ2-4): GAGVSQTPSNKVTEKGKYVELRCDPISGHTALYWYRQSLGQGPEFLIYFQGTGAADDSGLPNDRFFAVRPEGSVSTLKIQRTERGDSAVYLCASSSTRDKLAKNIQYFGAGTRLSVL.